This T cell receptor (beta chain) originates from a study of blood T cells in healthy people across ages. Trimming cost V 6 bases and J 7 bases; bases outside gene matches: 19. This CDR3 comprises 18 residues. Germline V gene lookup returns CDR1 MNHEY and CDR2 SVGEGT. Findings of the study overall: Shifts in expanded clonotypes may have been confounded by donor CMV status, which was unknown. Naive T cell percentage and TCR beta diversity correlated strongly.

Isolation of PBMCs gave at least 6.5 million cells per sample. A second PCR of roughly 7 to 11 cycles used a sample-barcoded 5' primer and a J-beta primer mix. TCRdb called the 5' RACE reads again in MiXCR, with one record for every CDR3 protein. The repertoire holds 870,000 or so distinct CDR3 sequences, with under 35% as singletons. For this clonotype: Its antigen remains unknown. A much larger clonotype is one base distant, so this may be a read error.

The sequencing input was blood. The receptor comes from a woman aged 80 or older in good health. The rearrangement links TRBV6-2 or TRBV6-3 to TRBJ2-7, with TRBD2 matching over 12 bases. CDR3 loop: CASSPRLAGATLGHEQYF. For the CDR3, the DNA is TGTGCCAGCAGCCCTCGACTAGCGGGGGCCACCTTGGGCCATGAGCAGTACTTC.